These 4 T cell receptor beta chains were all obtained from the same sample, sequenced in a study of blood T cell repertoires in COVID-19. Data came from immunoSEQ multiplex PCR; TCRdb stores just in-frame clones and leaves some out. This table holds 360,000 or so clones, 83% found once. The source material was PBMCs or T cells enriched from blood (not recorded which). These receptors were obtained from a woman aged 50 to 60 who had recovered from COVID-19.

The table lists this clone with a few counts. V gene TRBV5-1 combines with J gene TRBJ1-4; TRBD1 matches 9 bases. The CDR3 length is 15 residues. J gave up 7 bases and V 4 bases, and 8 bases lay outside the gene matches. CDR1 is SGHRS, CDR2 YFSETQ, per germline. The CDR3 loop reads CASSPRTGASEKLFF. Written as DNA, the CDR3 is TGCGCCAGCAGCCCCCGGACAGGGGCTAGTGAAAAACTGTTTTTT.

Of note for this clone: This sample includes further DNA sequences coding for the same CDR3. The chain links TRBV5-1 to TRBJ1-1, with 7 bases aligning to TRBD1. Germline V CDR1 and CDR2: SGHRS, YFSETQ. The CDR3 has 13 amino acids. The ends lost 2 bases at V and 4 bases at J; junction bases unmatched: 2. The CDR3 reads CASSFTGATEAFF. As DNA, the CDR3 is TGCGCCAGCAGCTTTACAGGGGCCACTGAAGCTTTCTTT. Combining the CDR3 with reference TRBV5-1 and TRBJ1-1 gives the whole variable domain KAGVTQTPRYLIKTRGQQVTLSCSPISGHRSVSWYQQTPGQGLQFLFEYFSETQRNKGNFPGRFSGRQFSNSRSEMNVSTLELGDSALYLCASSFTGATEAFFGQGTRLTVV.

The genes are TRBV30 and TRBJ2-3; 8 nucleotides agree with TRBD2. Germline CDR1 GTSNPN, CDR2 SVGIG (reference sequence). With 5 bases clipped from V and 2 bases from J, the junction kept 6 bases outside the gene matches. This CDR3 is built from 14 residues. This CDR3 is CAWGTGGATDTQYF. In nucleotides, the CDR3 is TGTGCCTGGGGTACCGGGGGGGCCACAGATACGCAGTATTTT. Drawing the rest from reference TRBV30 and TRBJ2-3, the complete variable domain is SQTIHQWPATLVQPVGSPLSLECTVEGTSNPNLYWYRQAAGRGLQLLFYSVGIGQISSEVPQNLSASRPQDRQFILSSKKLLLSDSGFYLCAWGTGGATDTQYFGPGTRLTVL.

This clone appeared a few times. V usage is TRBV11-3 and J usage is TRBJ1-1, with 7 bases identical to TRBD1. With 3 bases clipped from V and 2 bases from J, the junction kept 6 bases outside the gene matches. CDR1 and CDR2 (germline): SGHNT, YENEEA. This CDR3 spans 15 amino acids. The CDR3 sequence: CASSLGQSFNTEAFF. In DNA form, the CDR3 reads TGTGCCAGCAGCTTGGGACAGTCCTTTAACACTGAAGCTTTCTTT.